These 29 T cell receptor beta chains share one sample of origin, sequenced in a study of cytomegalovirus exposure and HLA in healthy donors. Libraries were prepared by immunoSEQ multiplex PCR; TCRdb keeps only in-frame clonotypes and omits some of them. The sample has fewer than 150,000 clones, 88% seen once; the top ten hold approximately 8.5%. Material: PBMCs. Receptors originate from a woman between 18 and 29 years old in good health and CMV-seropositive.

The gene calls are TRBV6-5 and TRBJ2-7; 7 nucleotides align to TRBD2. V was clipped by 0 bases and J by 0 bases; unmatched bases: 5. Germline-derived CDR1 and CDR2 are MNHEY and SVGAGI. This CDR3 is 16 amino acids long. The CDR3, as DNA: TGTGCCAGCAGTTACTCGCCTAGCGGAGCCTCCTACGAGCAGTACTTC. Translation: CASSYSPSGASYEQYF.

The genes are TRBV6-1 and TRBJ2-1, with a possible D match to TRBD2 (7 bases). Between the trimmed V and J ends, which lost 7 bases and 3 bases, there was a span of 16 bases. The germline V gene has CDR1 MNHNS and CDR2 SASEGT. This CDR3 is built from 15 residues. CDR3 sequence (DNA): TGTGCCAGCATCTTAGGGGGGGGAAGCTACAATGAGCAGTTCTTC. Translating gives CASILGGGSYNEQFF.

This sequence joins TRBV5-4 and TRBJ1-1; D gene uncertain. There are 15 residues in the CDR3. Germline V gene sequence: CDR1 SGHNT, CDR2 YYREEE (reference sequence). The V end lost 4 bases, the J end lost 3 bases, and 16 bases lay between the germline ends. The CDR3 spells CASSTSPVEDTEAFF. CDR3 bases: TGTGCCAGCAGCACCAGCCCAGTCGAGGACACTGAAGCTTTCTTT.

This chain uses TRBV9 with TRBJ1-2; D remains ambiguous. Germline V CDR1 and CDR2: SGDLS, YYNGEE. The CDR3 runs to 14 residues. The ends were cut back, 3 bases at V and 7 bases at J, with 16 bases in the middle. The CDR3 loop is CASSEMSQASGYTF. CDR3 nucleotides: TGTGCCAGCAGCGAAATGTCGCAGGCGTCTGGCTACACCTTC.

The chain has TRBV4-1 and TRBJ1-1; 11 positions agree with TRBD1. This CDR3 comprises 16 residues. Germline assignment: CDR1 MGHRA and CDR2 YSYEKL. Unmatched junction bases numbered 10, after V lost 3 bases and J lost 7 bases. This CDR3 reads CASSHHGGTGGFEAFF. Here the CDR3 DNA reads TGCGCCAGCAGCCACCACGGAGGGACAGGGGGATTTGAAGCTTTCTTT.

V gene TRBV5-8 combines with J gene TRBJ1-5, with 8 bases that match TRBD1. The germline V gene encodes CDR1 SGHTS and CDR2 YDEGEE. V shed 0 bases, J shed 0 bases, and the junction held 8 bases outside the gene matches. The CDR3 sequence is 18 residues long. The CDR3 nucleotides are TGTGCCAGCAGCTTGGCAAACAGGGGGTATTATAGCAATCAGCCCCAGCATTTT. Its translation: CASSLANRGYYSNQPQHF.

The chain links TRBV6-1 to TRBJ1-2, with 12 positions matching TRBD1. The germline V gene encodes CDR1 MNHNS and CDR2 SASEGT. This CDR3 spans 12 amino acids. V lost 4 bases, J lost 13 bases, and 4 bases stayed unmatched. The CDR3 sequence: CASSVGTGGGTF. The CDR3 coding sequence is TGTGCCAGCAGTGTCGGGACAGGGGGCGGCACCTTC.

This sequence joins TRBV27 and TRBJ2-7, with D possibly being TRBD1 (6 bases). The CDR3 extends over 14 amino acids. V dropped 5 bases and J dropped 8 bases, with 19 bases sitting between them. The germline V gene has CDR1 MNHEY and CDR2 SMNVEV (reference sequence). CDR3 protein: CASSPPGQILKQYF. Written as DNA, the CDR3 is TGTGCCAGCAGTCCCCCCGGACAGATATTAAAGCAGTACTTC.

The CDR3 coding sequence is TGTGCCAGCAGCCCACACACAGGGGGAACTGAAGCTTTCTTT. The encoded protein is CASSPHTGGTEAFF. The rearrangement uses TRBV7-9 and TRBJ1-1, with TRBD1 matching 8 bases. Germline CDR1 reads SEHNR; CDR2 reads FQNEAQ (reference sequence). This CDR3 has 14 amino acids. V was pared by 5 bases and J by 5 bases, with 7 bases of the junction left unmatched.

V usage is TRBV2 and J usage is TRBJ1-1, with 10 nucleotides matching TRBD1. The V gene's germline CDR1 is SNHLY and CDR2 FYNNEI. Germline trimming cut 3 bases from V and 3 bases from J; bases unmatched to any gene: 7. CDR3 length: 16 amino acids. The CDR3 region has the DNA TGTGCCAGCAGTGACATGCGACAGGGGGCCCACACTGAAGCTTTCTTT. Translated: CASSDMRQGAHTEAFF.

V usage is TRBV9 and J usage is TRBJ1-1; tentatively, D is TRBD1 (5 bases). This CDR3 region has 14 residues. Trimming pared 0 bases from V and 6 bases from J, leaving 12 bases between. Germline CDR1 SGDLS, CDR2 YYNGEE. CDR3 DNA: TGTGCCAGCAGCGTAGATGGGGGGAGGGCTGAAGCTTTCTTT. Protein product: CASSVDGGRAEAFF.

The J gene is TRBJ1-2, the V gene TRBV7-8; 7 bases are a match to TRBD1. In germline, CDR1 is SGHVS, CDR2 FQNEAQ. Trimming removed 1 base from V and 2 bases from J; junction bases left unmatched: 4. The CDR3 length is 15 residues. The CDR3 spells CASSLGGQPNYGYTF. CDR3 in DNA: TGTGCCAGCAGCTTAGGGGGACAGCCGAACTATGGCTACACCTTC.

The V and J genes are TRBV9 and TRBJ2-3; tentative D call: TRBD2 (5 bases). This CDR3 region has 13 residues. The V end lost 3 bases, the J end lost 5 bases, and 10 bases lay between the germline ends. The germline CDR1 and CDR2 sequences are SGDLS and YYNGEE. In DNA, the CDR3 is TGTGCCAGCAGCGGGGAGAGGGTAGATACGCAGTATTTT. Its translation: CASSGERVDTQYF.

The chain joins TRBV4-1 to TRBJ2-3; D remains ambiguous. The germline V gene has CDR1 MGHRA and CDR2 YSYEKL. Trimming pared 1 base from V and 3 bases from J, leaving 17 bases between. The CDR3 totals 17 residues. CDR3: CASSQGAAPGSTDTQYF. CDR3 nucleotides: TGCGCCAGCAGCCAAGGAGCCGCTCCCGGGTCGACAGATACGCAGTATTTT.

Only a few counts were recorded for this clone. The chain recombines TRBV30 with TRBJ2-7, with a possible D match to TRBD2 (5 bases). The length of the CDR3 is 14 residues. Germline values: CDR1 GTSNPN, CDR2 SVGIG (reference sequence). With 5 bases removed from V and 6 bases from J, the gap between germline ends came to 20 bases. The CDR3 here is CAWGPGGHIFEQYF. The CDR3 bases are TGTGCCTGGGGCCCCGGAGGCCACATATTCGAGCAGTACTTC.

This clone was counted once. V is TRBV6-6 and J is TRBJ2-1; weak D call: TRBD1 (6 bases). The CDR3 is 12 amino acids. V was trimmed by 6 bases and J by 9 bases, leaving 12 bases between them. The germline gives CDR1 MNHNY, CDR2 SVGAGI (reference sequence). CDR3 DNA: TGTGCCAGCAGGGTACAGGGCGGTGAGCAGTTCTTC. This codes for CASRVQGGEQFF.

J is TRBJ2-1 and V is TRBV27; tentative D call: TRBD2 (6 bases). This CDR3 comprises 13 residues. Germline V lookup: CDR1 MNHEY, CDR2 SMNVEV (reference sequence). V was trimmed by 4 bases and J by 3 bases, leaving 7 bases between them. CDR3 in amino acids: CASSSGVYNEQFF. CDR3 DNA: TGTGCCAGCAGTTCGGGAGTCTACAATGAGCAGTTCTTC.

The rearrangement links TRBV9 to TRBJ2-5, with 9 nucleotides matching TRBD2. The J segment lost 5 bases and the V segment lost 3 bases, leaving 5 bases of the junction unmatched. The CDR3 spans 14 residues. Germline loops: CDR1 SGDLS, CDR2 YYNGEE. The CDR3 loop reads CASSGASGVETQYF. DNA for the CDR3: TGTGCCAGCAGCGGCGCTAGCGGGGTGGAGACCCAGTACTTC.

This chain uses TRBV5-6 with TRBJ2-7; the D gene is possibly TRBD2 (5 bases). Deletions cut 3 bases from V and 2 bases from J, with 24 bases between. Germline CDR1 is SGHDT and CDR2 is YYEEEE. The CDR3 has 18 residues. The CDR3 DNA follows: TGTGCCAGCAGCTGGGGAACCGGGATCGCCACCCCCCCCTACGAGCAGTACTTC. Its translation is CASSWGTGIATPPYEQYF.

The V and J genes are TRBV6-1 and TRBJ1-2; 10 bases agree with TRBD1. V trimming: 4 bases; J trimming: 5 bases; junction bases outside the gene matches: 10. This CDR3 spans 16 amino acids. Germline V gives CDR1 MNHNS, CDR2 SASEGT. For the CDR3, the DNA is TGTGCCAGCAGTGGATTAAACCCGGACAGGGGGTATGGCTACACCTTC. It yields the protein CASSGLNPDRGYGYTF.

Written as DNA, the CDR3 is TGTGCCAGCAGCTTGGAGCGGCGGGAGCAGTACTTC. Its protein product is CASSLERREQYF. This rearrangement joins TRBV5-4 to TRBJ2-7; D might be TRBD2 (5 bases). Germline V gene lookup returns CDR1 SGHNT and CDR2 YYREEE (reference sequence). Between the trimmed V and J ends, which lost 0 bases and 7 bases, there was a span of 8 bases. This CDR3 is 12 amino acids long. Together with reference TRBV5-4 and TRBJ2-7, the CDR3 gives the full variable domain: ETGVTQSPTHLIKTRGQQVTLRCSSQSGHNTVSWYQQALGQGPQFIFQYYREEENGRGNFPPRFSGLQFPNYSSELNVNALELDDSALYLCASSLERREQYFGPGTRLTVT.

The chain combines TRBV2 with TRBJ2-1, with TRBD1 matching 7 bases. Germline-derived CDR1 and CDR2 are SNHLY and FYNNEI. CDR3 length: 16 residues. V lost 6 bases and J lost 3; bases outside the gene matches: 11. Written as DNA, the CDR3 is TGTGCCAGCAGGACCTCGACAGGGCTAGGCTACAATGAGCAGTTCTTC. It specifies CASRTSTGLGYNEQFF. Based on the CDR3 plus reference TRBV2 and TRBJ2-1, the full variable domain is EPEVTQTPSHQVTQMGQEVILRCVPISNHLYFYWYRQILGQKVEFLVSFYNNEISEKSEIFDDQFSVERPDGSNFTLKIRSTKLEDSAMYFCASRTSTGLGYNEQFFGPGTRLTVL.

The CDR3 DNA reads as TGTGCCAGCAGCTTACCAGGGGGCCCAGAGACCCAGTACTTC. Translating it yields CASSLPGGPETQYF. This rearrangement joins TRBV28 to TRBJ2-5; the match to TRBD1 covers 8 bases. In germline, CDR1 is MDHEN, CDR2 SYDVKM. This CDR3 spans 14 amino acids. Trimming at V came to 6 bases and at J to 4 bases, leaving 7 bases not matched to a gene.

The rearrangement links TRBV4-1 to TRBJ1-4, with a possible D match to TRBD1 (6 bases). The CDR3 is 14 amino acids. Germline CDR1 and CDR2: MGHRA and YSYEKL. The V gene lost 1 base and the J gene lost 6 bases, with 9 bases spanning the gap. In DNA, the CDR3 is TGCGCCAGCAGCCAAGGGGGGCTTGATGAAAAACTGTTTTTT. Its protein is CASSQGGLDEKLFF.

The rearrangement uses TRBV6-6 and TRBJ2-3, with 10 bases matching TRBD1. The CDR3 runs 15 residues. Germline values: CDR1 MNHNY, CDR2 SVGAGI (reference sequence). Germline trimming cut 7 bases from V and 4 bases from J; bases unmatched to any gene: 8. CDR3 in amino acids: CASTHRDRGPDTQYF. As DNA, the CDR3 is TGTGCCAGCACCCACCGGGACAGGGGACCAGATACGCAGTATTTT.

This chain connects TRBV18 to TRBJ2-2, with 9 positions matching TRBD1. Trimming took 2 bases from V and 0 from J; bases not matched to a gene: 7. This CDR3 comprises 18 residues. The germline V gene encodes CDR1 KGHSH and CDR2 LQKENI. CDR3 sequence (DNA): TGTGCCAGCTCACCAGCCCCCGGGACAGGGTCGAACACCGGGGAGCTGTTTTTT. As protein: CASSPAPGTGSNTGELFF.

This clone was picked up a small number of times. The CDR3 protein is CASSGGNSYEQYF. The CDR3, as DNA: TGTGCCAGCAGCGGGGGGAACTCCTACGAGCAGTACTTC. The rearrangement uses TRBV25-1 and TRBJ2-7; 7 bases fit TRBD2. Germline V CDR1 and CDR2: MGHDK, SYGVNS. The CDR3 consists of 13 residues. The ends lost 6 bases at V and 0 bases at J; junction bases unmatched: 2.

In its sample, this clone was seen once. The chain joins TRBV5-1 to TRBJ2-4; 8 bases are a match to TRBD2. V was pared by 6 bases and J by 8 bases, with 7 bases of the junction left unmatched. CDR1 is SGHRS, CDR2 YFSETQ, per germline. This CDR3 has 13 amino acids. The CDR3 sequence is CASNPGGRDIQYF. The CDR3 DNA reads as TGCGCCAGCAACCCGGGAGGGAGGGACATTCAGTACTTC.

This clone was picked up a small number of times. The V and J genes are TRBV2 and TRBJ1-5, with 11 bases fitting TRBD1. The CDR3 is 13 residues long. The germline gives CDR1 SNHLY, CDR2 FYNNEI. V was pared by 8 bases and J by 7 bases, with 4 bases of the junction left unmatched. The DNA for the CDR3 is TGTGCCAGCGGACAGGGGGCGCGACAGCCCCAGCATTTT. This codes for CASGQGARQPQHF.